The 22 T cell receptor beta chains reported below all come from one sample, sequenced in a study of T cell responses to AZD1222 COVID-19 vaccine. Generated by immunoSEQ multiplex PCR, the TCRdb table keeps only in-frame clones and is missing some. The profile shows nearly 90,000 clones, about 91% of them singletons. The sample consisted of peripheral blood, taken on day 0 of MenACWY control vaccination. The receptors here all came from an adult in good health.

The chain has TRBV27 and TRBJ1-5; D uncertain. This CDR3 comprises 12 residues. CDR1 and CDR2 (germline): MNHEY, SMNVEV (reference sequence). Trimming left V 7 bases short and J 5 bases short, with 9 bases between. This chain's CDR3 is CASTSKDQPQHF. CDR3 nucleotides: TGTGCCAGCACCTCCAAGGATCAGCCCCAGCATTTT.

V gene TRBV2 combines with J gene TRBJ2-5, with unresolved D. Germline V gives CDR1 SNHLY, CDR2 FYNNEI. V lost 2 bases to trimming and J lost 5 bases, with 3 bases between them. This CDR3 region has 11 residues. As DNA, the CDR3 is TGTGCCAGCAGTGAATATGAGACCCAGTACTTC. Amino acids: CASSEYETQYF.

This chain connects TRBV2 to TRBJ1-2; 7 bases are shared with TRBD1. Germline CDR1 reads SNHLY; CDR2 reads FYNNEI. Trimming took 5 bases from V and 6 from J; bases not matched to a gene: 6. CDR3 size: 13 residues. CDR3 nucleotides: TGTGCCAGCAGTACGTCCCAGGGGGATGGCTACACCTTC. It specifies CASSTSQGDGYTF. The full variable domain, in which reference TRBV2 and TRBJ1-2 provide the parts outside the CDR3, is EPEVTQTPSHQVTQMGQEVILRCVPISNHLYFYWYRQILGQKVEFLVSFYNNEISEKSEIFDDQFSVERPDGSNFTLKIRSTKLEDSAMYFCASSTSQGDGYTFGSGTRLTVV.

The rearrangement links TRBV7-9 to TRBJ2-5; possibly TRBD2 for D (5 bases). Germline V gives CDR1 SEHNR, CDR2 FQNEAQ (reference sequence). V was cut by 3 bases and J by 4 bases, with 15 bases left in between. The CDR3 length is 15 residues. CDR3 protein: CASSFLAGPSETQYF. The DNA of the CDR3 is TGTGCCAGCAGCTTCCTCGCGGGTCCATCAGAGACCCAGTACTTC.

V is TRBV7-2 and J is TRBJ1-2; 10 bases fit TRBD1. The CDR3 has 15 residues. J was trimmed by 4 bases and V by 5 bases; bases with no gene match: 7. Per the germline V gene, CDR1 is SGHTA and CDR2 is FQGNSA. CDR3 region: CASSPDRGRVYGYTF. DNA of the CDR3: TGTGCCAGCAGCCCCGACAGGGGGCGCGTCTATGGCTACACCTTC. The entire variable domain, with the rest obtained from reference TRBV7-2 and TRBJ1-2, is as follows: GAGVSQSPSNKVTEKGKDVELRCDPISGHTALYWYRQSLGQGLEFLIYFQGNSAPDKSGLPSDRFSAERTGGSVSTLTIQRTQQEDSAVYLCASSPDRGRVYGYTFGSGTRLTVV.

This chain connects TRBV29-1 to TRBJ1-2; D is perhaps TRBD1 (5 bases). The CDR3 length is 16 residues. Deletions cut 4 bases from V and 3 bases from J, with 21 bases between. In germline, CDR1 is SQVTM, CDR2 ANQGSEA. CDR3: CSVGLGLTPTDYGYTF. DNA of the CDR3: TGCAGCGTTGGATTGGGACTCACTCCCACGGACTATGGCTACACCTTC.

V and J are TRBV11-1 and TRBJ1-3; no definite D call. CDR1 and CDR2 (germline): SGHAT, FQDESV (reference sequence). V gave up 5 bases and J gave up 8 bases, with 7 bases separating them. This CDR3 has 11 residues. The CDR3 DNA reads as TGTGCCAGCAGCCTCCGGGACACCATATATTTT. Translation gives CASSLRDTIYF.

The CDR3 DNA reads TGTGCCAGCAGTGGCCGGGACACGGATAATGAAAAACTGTTTTTT. Amino acids: CASSGRDTDNEKLFF. This rearrangement joins TRBV2 to TRBJ1-4; tentatively, D is TRBD1 (6 bases). CDR1 is SNHLY, CDR2 FYNNEI, per germline. Trimming shortened V by 4 bases and J by 4 bases, and 13 bases separated the two germline ends. CDR3 length: 15 amino acids.

The chain couples TRBV6-1 to TRBJ2-1; 13 bases align to TRBD2. CDR1 is MNHNS and CDR2 is SASEGT in the germline V gene. After removal of 4 bases from V and 6 bases from J, the junction contained 6 bases not matched to a gene. CDR3 size: 16 residues. In DNA, the CDR3 is TGTGCCAGCAGTGGTGGACTAGCGGGGGCCTTCAATGAGCAGTTCTTC. This sequence encodes CASSGGLAGAFNEQFF.

This chain connects TRBV28 to TRBJ2-2; 9 bases map to TRBD1. The CDR3 contains 15 residues. J gave up 1 base and V 9 bases, and 6 bases lay outside the gene matches. From germline, CDR1 is MDHEN and CDR2 SYDVKM. The CDR3 protein is CARWDREGNTGELFF. DNA for the CDR3: TGTGCCAGATGGGACAGGGAGGGGAACACCGGGGAGCTGTTTTTT.

The chain employs TRBV5-6 and TRBJ1-3, with a tentative D call TRBD1 (6 bases). The V end was cut by 4 bases, the J end by 0 bases, with 20 bases between. This CDR3 has 18 amino acids. Per germline, CDR1 SGHDT and CDR2 YYEEEE. The CDR3 coding sequence is TGTGCCAGCAGCCTCGGTGGGGGGGCCGTATACTCTGGAAACACCATATATTTT. It specifies CASSLGGGAVYSGNTIYF.

V and J are TRBV30 and TRBJ2-7; D unclear. With 1 base removed from V and 7 bases from J, the gap between germline ends came to 11 bases. Germline-derived CDR1 and CDR2 are GTSNPN and SVGIG (reference sequence). CDR3 length: 12 amino acids. The CDR3 sequence is CAWSEGLWEQYF. CDR3 DNA: TGTGCCTGGAGTGAAGGTTTATGGGAGCAGTACTTC.

The chain carries TRBV27 and TRBJ1-1; perhaps TRBD1 as D (6 bases). The CDR3 consists of 13 residues. Deletions cut 5 bases from V and 8 bases from J, with 15 bases between. Germline V CDR1 and CDR2: MNHEY, SMNVEV (reference sequence). CDR3 sequence (DNA): TGTGCCAGCAGTCTCCAATACGGGACAGAAGCTTTCTTT. Its protein is CASSLQYGTEAFF.

The chain joins TRBV7-6 to TRBJ2-5; TRBD2 matches at 7 bases. After removal of 1 base from V and 7 bases from J, the junction contained 6 bases not matched to a gene. CDR1 and CDR2 from the germline V gene are SGHVS and FNYEAQ. This CDR3 has 14 residues. CDR3 DNA sequence: TGTGCCAGCAGCTTAGGGGGGGGAATGGGGACCCAGTACTTC. This gives the protein CASSLGGGMGTQYF.

The CDR3, as DNA: TGTGCCAGTAGTATTTACAGGGGCGGTTTGAGCAATCAGCCCCAGCATTTT. It yields the protein CASSIYRGGLSNQPQHF. The chain carries TRBV19 and TRBJ1-5, with 7 nucleotides matching TRBD1. The V and J ends lost 3 bases and 1 base, in that order; junction bases with no gene match: 9. The CDR3 is 17 residues long. Germline V gene data show CDR1 as LNHDA and CDR2 as SQIVND (reference sequence).

V and J are TRBV27 and TRBJ1-5; tentative D call: TRBD1 (6 bases). The CDR3 loop spans 14 amino acids. The V gene's germline CDR1 is MNHEY and CDR2 SMNVEV (reference sequence). V lost 5 bases and J 7 bases, leaving 15 bases between the germline ends. CDR3 in amino acids: CASSIQGGEQPQHF. As DNA, the CDR3 is TGTGCCAGCAGTATACAGGGAGGTGAACAGCCCCAGCATTTT.

The gene calls are TRBV5-1 and TRBJ1-4; D is possibly TRBD1 (6 bases). V was pared by 4 bases and J by 2 bases, with 15 bases between. Germline V lookup: CDR1 SGHRS, CDR2 YFSETQ. The length of the CDR3 is 16 residues. CDR3 DNA sequence: TGCGCCAGCAGCCCTGGAGGGGGGGTCACTAATGAAAAACTGTTTTTT. It yields the protein CASSPGGGVTNEKLFF.

The chain has TRBV5-6 and TRBJ1-5; 10 nucleotides agree with TRBD1. After removal of 4 bases from V and 9 bases from J, the junction contained 16 bases not matched to a gene. Looked up from germline, CDR1 is SGHDT and CDR2 is YYEEEE. The CDR3 is 17 residues long. In DNA, the CDR3 is TGTGCCAGCAGCCAGTGGCAGGACAGGGGGGCTGTGAGGCCCCAGCATTTT. Protein sequence: CASSQWQDRGAVRPQHF.

The CDR3 sequence: CASSLDSYNEQFF. The CDR3 DNA reads TGTGCCAGCAGCTTAGATTCATACAATGAGCAGTTCTTC. The chain recombines TRBV7-9 with TRBJ2-1; D is unresolved. The CDR3 runs 13 residues. Looked up from germline, CDR1 is SEHNR and CDR2 is FQNEAQ (reference sequence). V was clipped by 1 base and J by 4 bases, with 5 bases between them.

The chain combines TRBV19 with TRBJ1-2, with 8 nucleotides matching TRBD1. The CDR3 has 15 amino acids. With 4 bases clipped from V and 4 bases from J, the junction kept 8 bases outside the gene matches. The germline V gene has CDR1 LNHDA and CDR2 SQIVND (reference sequence). The CDR3 nucleotides are TGTGCCAGTAGTAGTGTCCAGGGGGCGGCCTATGGCTACACCTTC. The encoded protein is CASSSVQGAAYGYTF.

V and J are TRBV20-1 and TRBJ2-7; no reliable D call. Deletions cut 4 bases from V and 6 bases from J, with 10 bases between. CDR1 is DFQATT, CDR2 SNEGSKA, per germline (reference sequence). The CDR3 spans 11 residues. CDR3 sequence reads: CSAIVGSEQYF. CDR3 in DNA: TGCAGTGCTATTGTGGGAAGCGAGCAGTACTTC.

The chain uses TRBV21-1 and TRBJ2-5; the D call TRBD1 from the table was never checked on the DNA. TRBV21-1 is a pseudogene segment. The CDR3 extends over 16 amino acids. In DNA, the CDR3 is TGTGCCAGCAGCAAATCAGCTCGGCTAGGGGTGGAGACCCAGTACTTC. This gives the protein CASSKSARLGVETQYF.